This is a list of T cell receptor beta chains from one sample in a study of early T cells in non-severe SARS-CoV-2 infection. TCRdb reprocessed the 5' RACE reads with MiXCR, giving one entry per CDR3 protein. The table includes about 67,000 distinct CDR3 sequences, roughly 10% detected once. Sequenced: whole blood. The receptors originated from an adult who was a healthcare worker with PCR-confirmed SARS-CoV-2 infection or an uninfected control (not recorded which). Each CDR3 is given with its conserved first and last residue. D genes are given only for firm matches. The size entry is marked missing in some rows and otherwise reads once, few, many or a size class.

size	length	D	J	V	CDR3	DNA
many	16	TRBD2	TRBJ2-1	TRBV7-3	CASSPGASGSYNEQFF	TGTGCCAGCAGCCCAGGGGCTAGCGGGTCCTACAATGAGCAGTTCTTC
.	14	TRBD1	TRBJ2-7	TRBV5-5	CASRIGTGDYEQYF	TGTGCCAGCAGGATCGGGACAGGGGATTACGAGCAGTACTTC
many	13	TRBD2	TRBJ2-2	TRBV7-9	CASNLGGTGELFF	TGTGCCAGCAACCTGGGGGGGACCGGGGAGCTGTTTTTT
.	16	.	TRBJ2-3	TRBV5-1	CASSLDSQGRTDTQYF	TGCGCCAGCAGCTTGGACTCGCAGGGGCGCACAGATACGCAGTATTTT
many	12	.	TRBJ1-2	TRBV29-1	CSVGGGAYGYTF	TGCAGCGTTGGTGGAGGCGCTTACGGCTACACCTTC
.	14	.	TRBJ2-7	TRBV11-2	CASNEGRIPHEQYF	TGTGCCAGCAACGAGGGCCGGATCCCTCACGAGCAGTACTTC
many	15	TRBD2	TRBJ2-1	TRBV7-9	CASSLGASGDNEQFF	TGTGCCAGCAGCTTAGGGGCTAGCGGAGACAATGAGCAGTTCTTC
.	15	.	TRBJ2-2	TRBV4-1	CASSQDNRDDGELFF	TGCGCCAGCAGCCAAGATAACCGGGACGACGGGGAGCTGTTTTTT
.	17	TRBD2	TRBJ2-3	TRBV14	CASSQVGRVAGTNTQYF	TGTGCCAGCAGCCAAGTTGGTCGGGTAGCGGGGACTAATACGCAGTATTTT
.	15	TRBD1	TRBJ1-1	TRBV2	CASSVRDRGITEAFF	TGTGCCAGCAGCGTCCGGGACAGGGGTATCACTGAAGCTTTCTTT
.	15	.	TRBJ1-3	TRBV29-1	CSATGAGGSGNTIYF	TGCAGCGCTACTGGGGCCGGGGGGTCCGGAAACACCATATATTTT
many	11	.	TRBJ1-2	TRBV6-5	CASRGGYGYTF	TGTGCCAGCAGGGGAGGTTATGGCTACACCTTC
.	16	.	TRBJ2-3	TRBV9	CASSASLSVRTDTQYF	TGTGCCAGCAGCGCCTCACTCAGCGTGAGAACAGATACGCAGTATTTT
many	16	TRBD2	TRBJ2-3	TRBV6-1	CASSPGTSGTSDTQYF	TGTGCCAGCAGTCCGGGGACTAGCGGGACGTCAGATACGCAGTATTTT
.	12	.	TRBJ2-3	TRBV5-4	CASSPNRNTQYF	TGTGCCAGCAGTCCCAACAGAAATACGCAGTATTTT
.	17	TRBD1	TRBJ2-2	TRBV7-6	CASSRPRTGAVTGELFF	TGTGCCAGCAGCCGTCCACGGACAGGGGCAGTGACCGGGGAGCTGTTTTTT
many	13	.	TRBJ2-3	TRBV5-1	CASSSTDGNTQYF	TGCGCCAGCAGCTCTACAGACGGGAATACGCAGTATTTT
many	12	.	TRBJ2-1	TRBV19	CASSGRYNEQFF	TGTGCCAGTAGCGGCCGATACAATGAGCAGTTCTTC
.	14	.	TRBJ2-7	TRBV5-1	CASSFGQQGDEQYF	TGCGCCAGCAGCTTTGGTCAGCAAGGAGACGAGCAGTACTTC
.	16	TRBD2	TRBJ2-3	TRBV6-2/TRBV6-3	CASSPGLGGVADTQYF	TGTGCCAGCAGTCCGGGACTAGGGGGAGTCGCGGATACGCAGTATTTT
.	11	.	TRBJ1-1	TRBV29-1	CSVVDYTEAFF	TGCAGCGTCGTAGATTACACTGAAGCTTTCTTT
many	16	.	TRBJ2-3	TRBV2	CASSGQGHLSTDTQYF	TGTGCCAGCAGTGGGCAGGGACATCTCAGCACAGATACGCAGTATTTT
many	14	TRBD1	TRBJ1-1	TRBV5-4	CASSLDRVNTEAFF	TGTGCCAGCAGCCTGGACAGGGTAAACACTGAAGCTTTCTTT
many	16	.	TRBJ2-1	TRBV12-3/TRBV12-4	CASSSGLESSYNEQFF	TGTGCCAGCAGTTCAGGTCTAGAGAGCTCCTACAATGAGCAGTTCTTC
.	15	TRBD2	TRBJ2-5	TRBV9	CASSALPGLRETQYF	TGTGCCAGCAGCGCCCTCCCGGGACTAAGAGAGACCCAGTACTTC
many	15	TRBD1	TRBJ2-1	TRBV10-3	CASNSPGQGGNEQFF	TGTGCCTCGAATTCGCCGGGACAGGGAGGCAATGAGCAGTTCTTC
many	15	.	TRBJ2-5	TRBV5-1	CASSFDSPGRETQYF	TGCGCCAGCAGCTTTGATTCGCCGGGACGAGAGACCCAGTACTTC
.	16	TRBD2	TRBJ2-3	TRBV4-2	CASSQDPSGSTDTQYF	TGTGCCAGCAGCCAAGACCCCAGCGGGAGTACAGATACGCAGTATTTT
.	14	.	TRBJ2-7	TRBV20-1	CSASVAGRSYEQYF	TGCAGTGCTAGCGTCGCAGGGCGCTCCTACGAGCAGTACTTC
many	14	TRBD1	TRBJ2-5	TRBV29-1	CSVIEGQGGETQYF	TGCAGCGTTATCGAAGGACAGGGCGGAGAGACCCAGTACTTC
many	17	.	TRBJ1-6	TRBV4-2	CASSQEGGNPMNSPLHF	TGTGCCAGCAGCCAAGAGGGGGGGAACCCTATGAATTCACCCCTCCACTTT
few	15	TRBD1	TRBJ1-4	TRBV19	CASSVLGTANEKLFF	TGTGCCAGTAGTGTCTTGGGGACAGCGAATGAAAAACTGTTTTTT
.	15	.	TRBJ2-3	TRBV2	CASSGFQHATDTQYF	TGTGCCAGCAGCGGTTTCCAACACGCCACAGATACGCAGTATTTT
many	16	.	TRBJ1-2	TRBV7-9	CASSLSRQAANYGYTF	TGTGCCAGCAGCTTAAGTCGCCAAGCGGCTAACTATGGCTACACCTTC
many	17	.	TRBJ2-1	TRBV21-1	CASSKAGTGVNYNEQFF	TGTGCCAGCAGCAAGGCGGGGACAGGGGTTAACTACAATGAGCAGTTCTTC
many	13	TRBD1	TRBJ1-1	TRBV6-6	CASEDRANTEAFF	TGTGCCAGTGAGGACAGGGCGAACACTGAAGCTTTCTTT
few	12	.	TRBJ2-3	TRBV9	CASSVDADTQYF	TGTGCCAGCAGCGTAGACGCAGATACGCAGTATTTT
.	15	TRBD1	TRBJ2-2	TRBV11-2	CASKRQGRNTGELFF	TGTGCCAGCAAGCGACAGGGGCGAAACACCGGGGAGCTGTTTTTT
many	14	.	TRBJ1-4	TRBV6-5	CASSPRRGGEKLFF	TGTGCCAGCAGCCCCAGAAGGGGCGGCGAAAAACTGTTTTTT
.	12	.	TRBJ2-7	TRBV12-3/TRBV12-4	CASSLDRHEQYF	TGTGCCAGCAGTTTAGATAGGCACGAGCAGTACTTC
many	15	.	TRBJ2-3	TRBV7-6	CASSLGGAYTDTQYF	TGTGCCAGCAGCTTAGGGGGGGCCTACACAGATACGCAGTATTTT
.	14	.	TRBJ2-1	TRBV5-1	CASSLLSSYNEQFF	TGCGCCAGCAGCTTGCTGAGCTCCTACAATGAGCAGTTCTTC
many	15	.	TRBJ2-1	TRBV7-9	CASSLAPQGYNEQFF	TGTGCCAGCAGCTTAGCCCCCCAGGGCTACAATGAGCAGTTCTTC
many	11	.	TRBJ2-5	TRBV29-1	CSVEEVETQYF	TGCAGCGTTGAAGAGGTAGAGACCCAGTACTTC
many	15	TRBD1	TRBJ1-2	TRBV7-6	CASSRDRVGFYGYTF	TGTGCCAGCAGCCGCGACAGGGTGGGGTTTTATGGCTACACCTTC
few	14	.	TRBJ2-5	TRBV7-2	CASSPPGLLETQYF	TGTGCCAGCAGCCCGCCGGGTCTTTTGGAGACCCAGTACTTC
many	14	TRBD2	TRBJ2-3	TRBV12-3/TRBV12-4	CASSVRAGTDTQYF	TGTGCCAGCAGTGTTAGAGCGGGGACAGATACGCAGTATTTT